This T cell receptor beta chain derives from a study of early T cells in non-severe SARS-CoV-2 infection. Study-wide background: The sequenced material was bulk RNA from unsorted whole blood, and its chains were unpaired.

The TCR library protocol was used to attach unique molecular identifiers. These identifiers were attached to individual cDNA molecules. TCRdb processed the 5' RACE reads anew with MiXCR; each CDR3 protein has one entry. The table has tens of thousands of distinct CDR3 sequences, roughly a tenth seen once. This clonotype was counted many times. Its target is not known. Study-wide results and caveats: CD4 and private specificities were missed by VDJdb matching, which favored anti-spike CD8 responses.

This CDR3 spans 15 amino acids. The trim removed 5 bases at V and 6 bases at J, leaving 9 bases unmatched. This receptor was taken from an adult who was a healthcare worker with PCR-confirmed SARS-CoV-2 infection or an uninfected control (not recorded which). This chain connects TRBV12-3 or TRBV12-4 to TRBJ1-4, with 7 bases lining up with TRBD1. This material consisted of whole blood, taken at baseline. CDR3 in DNA: TGTGCCAGCAGTCCCCGACAGGGTCTTTATGAAAAACTGTTTTTT. Encoded protein: CASSPRQGLYEKLFF.